Detailed here is one T cell receptor (beta chain). The data were taken from a study of blood T cell repertoires in COVID-19. Study information: In each case, the material was cDNA or gDNA derived from T cells, B-cell-depleted T cells, or PBMCs.

In the original processing: Reference gene primer amplification gave nucleated cell count estimates. TCRdb keeps only in-frame clones here, not all; method: immunoSEQ multiplex PCR. V and J calls and clone size are those listed in that table; D and trimming were worked out from the DNA. This table has more than 200,000 clones, more than 75% appearing once. Trimming removed 6 bases at V and 6 bases at J, with 20 bases between. Germline CDR1 reads LNHDA; CDR2 reads SQIVND (reference sequence). This CDR3 comprises 15 residues. Across about two dozen US areas, participants ranged in age from about 18 to 100 years. Clinical history reported by participants formed the basis on which cohorts were assigned.

The chain has TRBV19 and TRBJ1-1; D is possibly TRBD1 (5 bases). Sequencing used PBMCs or T cells enriched from blood (not recorded which). The receptor was isolated from a woman in her thirties or forties with acute COVID-19. The CDR3 loop is CASRWGIGGSAEAFF. DNA for the CDR3: TGTGCCAGTAGATGGGGGATTGGGGGGAGTGCTGAAGCTTTCTTT.